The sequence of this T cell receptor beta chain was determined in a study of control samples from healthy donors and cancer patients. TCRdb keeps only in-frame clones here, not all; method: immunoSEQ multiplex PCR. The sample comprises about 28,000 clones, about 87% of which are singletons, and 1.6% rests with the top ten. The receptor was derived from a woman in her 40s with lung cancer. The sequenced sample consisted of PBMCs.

The CDR3 sequence: CATSPDRGRGYTF. The CDR3 DNA sequence: TGTGCCACCAGCCCGGACAGGGGCCGGGGCTACACCTTC. The V call is TRBV15, the J call TRBJ1-2, with 9 bases fitting TRBD1. CDR3 length: 13 residues. Germline loops: CDR1 LNHNV, CDR2 YYDKDF (reference sequence). Trimming removed 5 bases from V and 8 bases from J; junction bases left unmatched: 6.